This T cell receptor beta chain came from a study of CD8 T cells in Susac syndrome. Looking at the study overall: Roughly 6 sequenced Susac syndrome patients had clinically active disease, while 8 or 9 were in remission.

This CDR3 comprises 17 residues. The J segment lost 0 bases and the V segment lost 5 bases, leaving 6 bases of the junction unmatched. In germline, CDR1 is LGHDT, CDR2 YNNKEL (reference sequence). Notes on this clonotype: What it binds is unknown.

Sequencing targeted TCR beta in blood CD8+ and CD4+ T cells. FACS enriched CD8+ TEMRA cells, while bulk CD8+ and CD4+ were negatively isolated. Reverse transcription of about 0.45 to 1 ug RNA used random hexamers. TCRdb reprocessed the immunoSEQ multiplex PCR reads with MiXCR, giving one entry per CDR3 protein. The sample records around 170,000 distinct CDR3 sequences, approximately 94% being singletons. Study-level results: A relatively small number of individuals underwent TCR sequencing and HLA analysis.

This sequence joins TRBV3-1 and TRBJ2-6; 8 bases agree with TRBD1. The sample taken for sequencing was CD4+ T cells from PBMCs. The source is a human donor with Susac syndrome. The CDR3 sequence is CASSARQGSSGANVLTF. In DNA, the CDR3 is TGTGCCAGCAGCGCCCGACAGGGGAGCTCTGGGGCCAACGTCCTGACTTTC.